This TCR beta chain was sequenced in a study of T cell changes during pregnancy in multiple sclerosis. Measured with immunoSEQ multiplex PCR; TCRdb has only the in-frame clones, and not every one. The profile shows 70,000 to 95,000 clones, around 93% of them singletons. CDR1 is SNHLY, CDR2 FYNNEI, per germline. J gave up 1 base and V 6 bases, and 5 bases lay outside the gene matches. The CDR3 extends over 14 amino acids. Sequenced material: peripheral blood, taken in the second trimester of pregnancy. This chain uses TRBV2 with TRBJ1-1; 7 positions agree with TRBD1. This TCR came from a female donor with multiple sclerosis, enrolled in a pregnancy study. CDR3 amino acids: CASSPQGSNTEAFF. CDR3 nucleotide sequence: TGTGCCAGCAGCCCACAGGGGTCGAACACTGAAGCTTTCTTT.